This T cell receptor beta chain was obtained from a study of T cell responses to AZD1222 COVID-19 vaccine. Regarding the study as a whole: Close to half of all spike-specific TCRs reportedly target regions of the variants that are unmutated. A mostly white British donor set with more females was recruited, and clonal diversity was possibly underestimated. Only a handful of AZD1222 recipients tested seropositive at baseline.

From germline, CDR1 is SGHAT and CDR2 FQNNGV. This CDR3 is 14 amino acids long. With 3 bases removed from V and 8 bases from J, the gap between germline ends came to 14 bases. On this clone itself: No antigen is known for it.

TCRdb's table, derived via immunoSEQ multiplex PCR, lists solely in-frame clones and lacks some. This sample has 130,000 to 150,000 clones; around 90% occur once, and the top ten carry approximately 1.7%. Sequencing used peripheral blood, obtained on day 0 of AZD1222 vaccination. The sequence was collected from an adult in good health. This chain links TRBV11-2 with TRBJ1-3, with a possible D match to TRBD1 (6 bases). CDR3 DNA: TGTGCCAGCAGCTTTTCGTCACAGGGTGACACCATATATTTT. As protein: CASSFSSQGDTIYF.